Each of the 25 T cell receptor beta chains below was sequenced from the same sample in a study of OX40 agonist ivuxolimab in advanced cancers. The assay was immunoSEQ multiplex PCR, and TCRdb's table has in-frame clones only and misses some. This sample carries under 90,000 clones, 90% to 95% of them seen once, and the ten largest clones take less than 0.35%. The starting material was CD4+ or CD8+ T cells sorted from blood, obtained in a trial of the OX40 agonist ivuxolimab. The source of these receptors is an adult with an advanced solid tumor such as melanoma, head and neck, liver or kidney cancer.

CDR3 loop: CASSHRPLAGVYYEQYF. For the CDR3, the DNA is TGTGCCAGCAGCCACAGACCATTAGCGGGAGTGTACTACGAGCAGTACTTC. This chain uses TRBV21-1 with TRBJ2-7; the table assigns TRBD2, which was not confirmed against the DNA. TRBV21-1 is assigned pseudogene status. The CDR3 length is 17 residues.

This clone appeared once. This sample includes further DNA sequences coding for the same CDR3. The chain is built from TRBV18 and TRBJ2-5; no clear D gene. V was shortened by 6 bases and J by 3 bases, with 5 bases between the two germline ends. The germline gives CDR1 KGHSH, CDR2 LQKENI. There are 11 residues in the CDR3. The CDR3: CASSPKETQYF. DNA of the CDR3: TGTGCCAGCTCCCCTAAAGAGACCCAGTACTTC.

This clone was seen once. The gene calls are TRBV7-2 and TRBJ2-3; no firm D call. CDR3 length: 17 amino acids. Trimming left V 1 base short and J 1 base short, with 15 bases between. Germline assignment: CDR1 SGHTA and CDR2 FQGNSA. CDR3 protein: CASSLGRPPRGTDTQYF. The DNA of the CDR3 is TGTGCCAGCAGCTTAGGCAGGCCCCCCCGGGGCACAGATACGCAGTATTTT.

CDR3 amino acids: CASSPPDRGWENGYTF. For the CDR3, the DNA is TGCGCCAGCAGCCCGCCCGACAGGGGATGGGAGAATGGCTACACCTTC. The V gene is TRBV5-1, the J gene TRBJ1-2, with TRBD1 identical over 8 bases. This CDR3 spans 16 amino acids. The germline V gene encodes CDR1 SGHRS and CDR2 YFSETQ. Trimming took 4 bases from V and 6 from J; bases not matched to a gene: 14.

The genes are TRBV21-1 and TRBJ2-2; the table's D call, TRBD1, has no DNA check behind it. TRBV21-1 is flagged as a pseudogene. This CDR3 is built from 15 residues. CDR3 loop: CASRSWAGLTGELFF. The CDR3, as DNA: TGTGCCAGCAGGTCCTGGGCAGGCTTGACCGGGGAGCTGTTTTTT.

This chain connects TRBV7-2 to TRBJ2-7, with TRBD2 identical over 8 bases. With 5 bases clipped from V and 7 bases from J, the junction kept 13 bases outside the gene matches. CDR3 length equals 15 residues. Germline CDR1 is SGHTA and CDR2 is FQGNSA. Written as DNA, the CDR3 is TGTGCCAGCAGCCAACCGGGACTAGGGGCTGGGGAGCAGTACTTC. It yields the protein CASSQPGLGAGEQYF.

The chain has TRBV7-8 and TRBJ2-5; possibly TRBD1 or TRBD2 for D (5 bases each). CDR3 length: 13 amino acids. CDR1 is SGHVS and CDR2 is FQNEAQ in the germline V gene. Trimming removed 7 bases from V and 0 bases from J, with 9 bases in between. The CDR3 here is CASTRGNQETQYF. The CDR3 nucleotides are TGTGCCAGCACGAGGGGAAACCAAGAGACCCAGTACTTC.

The chain has TRBV6-4 and TRBJ2-1; D perhaps matches TRBD2 (6 bases). V dropped 0 bases and J dropped 6 bases, with 15 bases sitting between them. The CDR3 covers 16 residues. CDR1 and CDR2 from the germline V gene are MRHNA and SNTAGT. CDR3 sequence reads: CASSDSGTLLGNEQFF. CDR3 DNA sequence: TGTGCCAGCAGTGACTCAGGGACTTTACTAGGCAATGAGCAGTTCTTC.

The chain joins TRBV18 to TRBJ2-3; 8 bases are shared with TRBD2. There are 15 residues in the CDR3. V lost 4 bases to trimming and J lost 4 bases; unmatched junction nucleotides: 7. The germline V gene encodes CDR1 KGHSH and CDR2 LQKENI. CDR3 sequence (DNA): TGTGCCAGCTCACTATCAACTAGCGGAGCAGATACGCAGTATTTT. As protein: CASSLSTSGADTQYF.

The chain joins TRBV7-9 to TRBJ2-5; TRBD1 matches at 9 bases. V was clipped by 5 bases and J by 4 bases; unmatched bases: 2. This CDR3 has 13 amino acids. Per germline, CDR1 SEHNR and CDR2 FQNEAQ (reference sequence). For the CDR3, the DNA is TGTGCCAGCAGCCGACAGGGGGGAGAGACCCAGTACTTC. This codes for CASSRQGGETQYF.

The CDR3 DNA reads TGCGCCAGCAGCGTGTGGGGGGCGATCACTAATGAAAAACTGTTTTTT. Its protein product is CASSVWGAITNEKLFF. The chain is built from TRBV5-1 and TRBJ1-4, with a weak D call TRBD1 (6 bases). The CDR3 is made up of 16 amino acids. Trimming cost V 4 bases and J 2 bases, with 15 bases left between them. Germline V gene lookup returns CDR1 SGHRS and CDR2 YFSETQ.

The CDR3 DNA reads as TGTGCCAGCAGTAATGGCGGGAGGGCAACAGATACGCAGTATTTT. Translated: CASSNGGRATDTQYF. The chain recombines TRBV27 with TRBJ2-3, with TRBD2 identical over 9 bases. Germline lookup yields CDR1 MNHEY and CDR2 SMNVEV (reference sequence). This CDR3 is 15 amino acids long. V lost 5 bases and J lost 3; bases outside the gene matches: 6.

This chain links TRBV5-1 with TRBJ2-7; 8 bases are shared with TRBD1. The CDR3 sequence is 14 residues long. V was clipped by 3 bases and J by 4 bases; unmatched bases: 6. The germline V gene encodes CDR1 SGHRS and CDR2 YFSETQ. CDR3 bases: TGCGCCAGCAGCTCGCTGACAGGGGCTTACGAGCAGTACTTC. Protein: CASSSLTGAYEQYF.

V is TRBV7-9 and J is TRBJ2-3, with D perhaps TRBD2 (5 bases). V was clipped by 5 bases and J by 1 base, with 10 bases between them. In germline, CDR1 is SEHNR, CDR2 FQNEAQ (reference sequence). The CDR3 has 14 amino acids. Written as DNA, the CDR3 is TGTGCCAGCAGCCCTTCCGGGGGCACAGATACGCAGTATTTT. This codes for CASSPSGGTDTQYF.

This rearrangement joins TRBV6-6 to TRBJ2-4; D may be TRBD1 (6 bases). This CDR3 contains 15 residues. Germline values: CDR1 MNHNY, CDR2 SVGAGI (reference sequence). The V end was cut by 5 bases, the J end by 9 bases, with 20 bases between. DNA for the CDR3: TGTGCCAGCAGTGGAACCGGGACAACTAATCCCATTCAGTACTTC. This gives the protein CASSGTGTTNPIQYF.

The rearrangement uses TRBV30 and TRBJ1-3; unclear D gene. The germline V and J ends were trimmed by 6 bases and 0 bases, with 9 bases remaining between them. Germline V gives CDR1 GTSNPN, CDR2 SVGIG (reference sequence). The CDR3 is 13 amino acids. The CDR3 spells CACGLNSGNTIYF. Written as DNA, the CDR3 is TGTGCCTGTGGACTGAACTCTGGAAACACCATATATTTT.

This clone is a singleton in its sample. The V and J genes are TRBV10-3 and TRBJ1-5; 8 positions match TRBD1. The CDR3 runs to 18 residues. Germline trimming cut 2 bases from V and 0 bases from J; bases unmatched to any gene: 9. Per the germline V gene, CDR1 is ENHRY and CDR2 is SYGVKD. CDR3 region: CAISEGAGGLYSNQPQHF. In DNA form, the CDR3 reads TGTGCCATCAGTGAGGGGGCAGGGGGCTTGTATAGCAATCAGCCCCAGCATTTT.

The chain links TRBV5-6 to TRBJ2-7; TRBD2 aligns across 8 bases. Germline V gene data show CDR1 as SGHDT and CDR2 as YYEEEE. The CDR3 contains 15 residues. V lost 0 bases, J lost 7 bases, and 9 bases stayed unmatched. The CDR3 reads CASSLAPGGPGEQYF. The CDR3 nucleotides read TGTGCCAGCAGCTTGGCCCCGGGAGGGCCGGGGGAGCAGTACTTC.

This sequence joins TRBV29-1 and TRBJ2-1; D remains ambiguous. CDR1 and CDR2 (germline): SQVTM, ANQGSEA. The length of the CDR3 is 14 residues. Trimming removed 4 bases from V and 3 bases from J, with 13 bases in between. The CDR3, as DNA: TGCAGCGTTGGAGGCGGACCTAACTACAATGAGCAGTTCTTC. It yields the protein CSVGGGPNYNEQFF.

This clone occurred a few times. The chain recombines TRBV9 with TRBJ2-2; a weak D match, TRBD2 (7 bases). The CDR3 runs to 16 residues. Germline values: CDR1 SGDLS, CDR2 YYNGEE. V was pared by 0 bases and J by 2 bases, with 11 bases between. The CDR3 DNA reads TGTGCCAGCAGCGTAGGGGCGGGGGCCAACACCGGGGAGCTGTTTTTT. Protein sequence: CASSVGAGANTGELFF.

This clone appeared a single time. This chain connects TRBV6-6 to TRBJ2-1; 7 positions agree with TRBD1. There are 11 residues in the CDR3. Germline V gene sequence: CDR1 MNHNY, CDR2 SVGAGI (reference sequence). V gave up 0 bases and J gave up 15 bases; unmatched junction bases: 2. Here the CDR3 DNA reads TGTGCCAGCAGTTACTCGCGACAGGGGTTCTTC. Translating it yields CASSYSRQGFF.

V is TRBV9 and J is TRBJ2-2; 12 nucleotides agree with TRBD2. Germline-derived CDR1 and CDR2 are SGDLS and YYNGEE. CDR3 size: 16 residues. Trimming at V came to 3 bases and at J to 6 bases, leaving 6 bases not matched to a gene. CDR3 DNA: TGTGCCAGCAGCGCCCGACTAGCGGGAGTTTCCGGGGAGCTGTTTTTT. It is translated as CASSARLAGVSGELFF.

J is TRBJ2-3 and V is TRBV5-4, with D possibly being TRBD1 (6 bases). Germline V gives CDR1 SGHNT, CDR2 YYREEE (reference sequence). V was clipped by 2 bases and J by 3 bases, with 10 bases between them. The CDR3 has 14 residues. CDR3 sequence reads: CASSLGGKTDTQYF. CDR3 sequence (DNA): TGTGCCAGCAGCTTAGGGGGAAAAACAGATACGCAGTATTTT.

In DNA form, the CDR3 reads TGTGCCAGCAGCGTAAACCCACAGGGTGGGTACGAGCAGTACTTC. Translation gives CASSVNPQGGYEQYF. This chain links TRBV9 with TRBJ2-7, with D possibly TRBD1 on 6 matching bases. The germline gives CDR1 SGDLS, CDR2 YYNGEE. This CDR3 is built from 15 residues. V lost 1 base and J lost 4, with 15 bases in between.

This rearrangement joins TRBV28 to TRBJ2-7, with 16 positions matching TRBD2. Germline V gene lookup returns CDR1 MDHEN and CDR2 SYDVKM. This CDR3 contains 18 residues. After removal of 3 bases from V and 3 bases from J, the junction contained 8 bases not matched to a gene. The CDR3 region is CASSFKGTSGRAYYEQYF. The CDR3 region has the DNA TGTGCCAGCAGTTTCAAGGGGACTAGCGGGAGGGCCTACTACGAGCAGTACTTC.